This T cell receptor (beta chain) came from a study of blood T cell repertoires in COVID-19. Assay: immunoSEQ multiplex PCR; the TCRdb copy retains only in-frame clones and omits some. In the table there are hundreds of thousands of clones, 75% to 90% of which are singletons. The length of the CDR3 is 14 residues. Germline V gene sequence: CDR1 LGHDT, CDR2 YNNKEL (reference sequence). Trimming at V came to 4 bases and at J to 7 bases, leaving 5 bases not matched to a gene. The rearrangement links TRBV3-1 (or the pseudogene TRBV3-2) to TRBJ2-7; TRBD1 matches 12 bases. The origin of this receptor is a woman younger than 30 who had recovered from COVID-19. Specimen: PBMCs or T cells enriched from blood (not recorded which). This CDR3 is CASSRGQGAREQYF. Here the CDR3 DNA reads TGTGCCAGCAGCCGGGGACAGGGGGCTAGGGAGCAGTACTTC.